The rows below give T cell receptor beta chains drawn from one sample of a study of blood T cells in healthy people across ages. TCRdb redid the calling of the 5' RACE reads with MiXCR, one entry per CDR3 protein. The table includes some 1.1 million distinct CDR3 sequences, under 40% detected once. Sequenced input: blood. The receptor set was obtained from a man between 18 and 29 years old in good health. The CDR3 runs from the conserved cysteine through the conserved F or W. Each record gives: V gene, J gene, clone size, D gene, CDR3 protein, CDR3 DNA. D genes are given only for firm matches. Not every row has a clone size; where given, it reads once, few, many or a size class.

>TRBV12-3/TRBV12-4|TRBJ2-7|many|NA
CASSRTGSSYEQYF
TGTGCCAGCAGTCGAACGGGAAGCTCCTACGAGCAGTACTTC
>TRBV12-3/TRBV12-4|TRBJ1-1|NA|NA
CASSFGWNTEAFF
TGTGCCAGCAGTTTCGGGTGGAACACTGAAGCTTTCTTT
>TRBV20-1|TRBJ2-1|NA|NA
CSARTATVSSYNEQFF
TGCAGTGCTAGAACGGCAACGGTCAGCTCCTACAATGAGCAGTTCTTC
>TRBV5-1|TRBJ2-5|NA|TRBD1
CASSYGQGAGIDEQYF
TGCGCCAGCAGCTATGGACAGGGGGCGGGTATCGATGAGCAGTACTTC
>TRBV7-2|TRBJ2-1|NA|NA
CASSLRNDNEQFF
TGTGCCAGCAGCTTAAGGAATGACAATGAGCAGTTCTTC
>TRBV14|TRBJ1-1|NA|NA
CASSQALVSEAFF
TGTGCCAGCAGCCAAGCTTTAGTCTCTGAAGCTTTCTTT
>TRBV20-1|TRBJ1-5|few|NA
CSARAPQGNQPQHF
TGCAGTGCTAGAGCACCACAGGGAAATCAGCCCCAGCATTTT
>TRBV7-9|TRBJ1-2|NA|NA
CASSLEEFRNYGYTF
TGTGCCAGCAGCTTAGAAGAGTTCAGAAACTATGGCTACACCTTC
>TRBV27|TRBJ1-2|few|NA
CASSPATALYGYTF
TGTGCCAGCAGTCCAGCGACAGCCCTCTATGGCTACACCTTC
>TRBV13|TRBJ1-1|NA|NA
CASSLLGQLNTEAFF
TGTGCCAGCAGCTTATTAGGACAGCTTAACACTGAAGCTTTCTTT
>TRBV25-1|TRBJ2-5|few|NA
CASSGLQETQYF
TGTGCCAGCAGTGGATTGCAAGAGACCCAGTACTTC
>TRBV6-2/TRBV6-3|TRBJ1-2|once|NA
CAGSYALGQNYGYTF
TGTGCCGGCAGTTACGCCTTAGGACAGAACTATGGCTACACCTTC
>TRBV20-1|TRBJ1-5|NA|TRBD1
CSAKQGAGQPQHF
TGCAGTGCCAAACAGGGGGCGGGTCAGCCCCAGCATTTT
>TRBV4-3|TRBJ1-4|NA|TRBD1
CASSQDLTGGATNEKLFF
TGCGCCAGCAGCCAAGATCTGACAGGGGGAGCAACTAATGAAAAACTGTTTTTT
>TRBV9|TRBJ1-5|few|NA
CASSVDHSPGQPQHF
TGTGCCAGCAGCGTAGATCACAGTCCCGGTCAGCCCCAGCATTTT
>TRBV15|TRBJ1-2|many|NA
CATSRDRNYGYTF
TGTGCCACCAGCAGAGATAGAAACTATGGCTACACCTTC
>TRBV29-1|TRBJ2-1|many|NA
CSVDPESHEQFF
TGCAGCGTTGACCCGGAGAGCCATGAGCAGTTCTTC
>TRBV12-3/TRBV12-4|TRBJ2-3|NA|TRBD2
CASSPRLAGDSGTQYF
TGTGCCAGCAGTCCTAGACTAGCGGGGGACTCAGGTACGCAGTATTTT
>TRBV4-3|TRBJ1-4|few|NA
CASSRGGASTANEKLFF
TGCGCCAGCAGCCGCGGGGGGGCGAGTACTGCTAATGAAAAACTGTTTTTT
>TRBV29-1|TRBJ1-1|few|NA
CSVVGVAAFF
TGCAGCGTTGTGGGGGTTGCAGCTTTCTTT
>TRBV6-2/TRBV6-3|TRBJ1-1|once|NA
CASSYRGSSSEAFF
TGTGCCAGCAGTTACCGGGGAAGTAGCTCTGAAGCTTTCTTT
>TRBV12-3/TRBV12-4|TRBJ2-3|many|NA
CASSLTGLGTDTQYF
TGTGCCAGCAGCCTGACGGGACTTGGCACAGATACGCAGTATTTT
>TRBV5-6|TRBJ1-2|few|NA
CASSLGSGGFYGYTF
TGTGCCAGCAGCTTGGGAAGTGGTGGGTTCTATGGCTACACCTTC
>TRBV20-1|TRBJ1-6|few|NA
CSAHSTASSYNSPLHF
TGCAGTGCTCACTCGACGGCTAGCTCCTATAATTCACCCCTCCACTTT
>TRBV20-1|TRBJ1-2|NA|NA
CSARTGTLSYGYTF
TGCAGTGCTAGGACGGGGACCTTAAGCTATGGCTACACCTTC
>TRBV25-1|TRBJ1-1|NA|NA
CASSGGLVTEAFF
TGTGCCAGCAGTGGTGGGTTAGTCACTGAAGCTTTCTTT
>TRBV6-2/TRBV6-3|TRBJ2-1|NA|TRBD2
CASSYSKWWDYTYNEQFF
TGTGCCAGCAGTTACTCGAAGTGGTGGGACTACACCTACAATGAGCAGTTCTTC
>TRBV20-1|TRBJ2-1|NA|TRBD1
CSARGTEERNEQFF
TGCAGTGCTAGGGGGACAGAGGAGCGGAATGAGCAGTTCTTC
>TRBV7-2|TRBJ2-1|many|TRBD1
CASSSTGDNEQFF
TGTGCCAGCAGCTCGACAGGGGACAATGAGCAGTTCTTC
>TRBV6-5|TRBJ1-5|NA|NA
CASSPGGWGSNQPQHF
TGTGCCAGCAGCCCCGGTGGGTGGGGAAGCAATCAGCCCCAGCATTTT
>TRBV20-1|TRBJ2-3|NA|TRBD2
CSVILAGGSTDTQYF
TGCAGTGTTATTCTAGCGGGGGGAAGCACAGATACGCAGTATTTT
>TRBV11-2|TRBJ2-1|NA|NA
CASSLVPQGLSSYNEQFF
TGTGCCAGCAGCTTAGTACCCCAGGGACTCTCCTCCTACAATGAGCAGTTCTTC
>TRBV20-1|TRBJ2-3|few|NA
CSASADTQYF
TGCAGTGCTAGTGCAGATACGCAGTATTTT
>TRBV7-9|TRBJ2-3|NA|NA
CASGVETATQYF
TGTGCCAGCGGGGTGGAGACGGCTACGCAGTATTTT
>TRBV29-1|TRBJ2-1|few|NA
CSGALGRGNEQFF
TGCAGCGGGGCCCTCGGACGGGGCAATGAGCAGTTCTTC
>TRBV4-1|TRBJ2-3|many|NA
CASSQGVGEGTDTQYF
TGCGCCAGCAGCCAAGGGGTCGGTGAAGGTACGGATACGCAGTATTTT
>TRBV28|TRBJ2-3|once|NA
CASSFVLSGATDTQYF
TGTGCCAGCAGTTTTGTCCTTTCGGGGGCCACAGATACGCAGTATTTT
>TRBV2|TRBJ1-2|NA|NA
CASSVDSTYGYTF
TGTGCCAGCAGTGTAGACAGCACCTACGGCTACACCTTC
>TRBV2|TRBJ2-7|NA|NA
CASSEGGLSYEQYF
TGTGCCAGCAGTGAAGGAGGACTCTCCTACGAGCAGTACTTC
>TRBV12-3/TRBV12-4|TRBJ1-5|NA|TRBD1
CASSRADGTGGYSNQPQHF
TGTGCCAGCAGTAGAGCCGACGGGACAGGAGGTTATAGCAATCAGCCCCAGCATTTT
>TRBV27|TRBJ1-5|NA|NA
CASSLIYPPVGSNQPQHF
TGTGCCAGCAGTTTAATATATCCCCCGGTTGGTAGCAATCAGCCCCAGCATTTT
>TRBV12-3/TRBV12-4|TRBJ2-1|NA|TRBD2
CASISTGTSKPSEQFF
TGTGCCAGCATTTCAACCGGGACTAGCAAACCCAGTGAGCAGTTCTTC
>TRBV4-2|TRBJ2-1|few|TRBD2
CASSPGLAANNEQFF
TGTGCCAGCAGCCCCGGACTAGCGGCAAACAATGAGCAGTTCTTC
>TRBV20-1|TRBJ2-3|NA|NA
CSARVTHTDTQYF
TGCAGTGCTAGGGTAACGCACACAGATACGCAGTATTTT
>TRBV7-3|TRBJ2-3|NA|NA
CAGSLNSDTQYF
TGTGCCGGCAGCTTAAATTCCGATACGCAGTATTTT
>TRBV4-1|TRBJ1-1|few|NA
CASSQGRRGGIEAFF
TGCGCCAGCAGCCAGGGGCGGAGGGGGGGGATTGAAGCTTTCTTT
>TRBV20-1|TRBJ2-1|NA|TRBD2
CSARGREGSGGGSYNEQFF
TGCAGTGCTAGAGGTCGGGAGGGCTCCGGAGGAGGGTCCTACAATGAGCAGTTCTTC
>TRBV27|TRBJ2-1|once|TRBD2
CASSYGTSGSYNEQFF
TGTGCCAGCAGTTACGGGACTAGCGGGTCCTACAATGAGCAGTTCTTC
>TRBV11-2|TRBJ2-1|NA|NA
CASSPGPLETQFF
TGTGCCAGCAGCCCGGGCCCACTGGAGACCCAGTTCTTC
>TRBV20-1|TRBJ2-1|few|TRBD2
CSARASGGANEQFF
TGCAGTGCTAGAGCCAGCGGGGGAGCAAATGAGCAGTTCTTC
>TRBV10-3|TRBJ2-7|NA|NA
CAISESGSDYEQYF
TGTGCCATCAGTGAGTCCGGCAGTGACTACGAGCAGTACTTC
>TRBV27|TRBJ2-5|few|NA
CASSDTQETQYF
TGTGCCAGCAGCGACACACAAGAGACCCAGTACTTC
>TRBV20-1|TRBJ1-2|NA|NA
CSVRGTHGYTF
TGCAGTGTTAGAGGCACTCATGGCTACACCTTC
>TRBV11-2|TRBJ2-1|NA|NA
CASSLRDFYNEQFF
TGTGCCAGCAGCTTGAGAGACTTCTACAATGAGCAGTTCTTC